The entry below describes one T cell receptor (beta chain). Its antigen is not identified. At one of its ends the junction is not consistent with the germline gene, which may arise from a read error. Negatively enriched CD4+ T cells were divided by CD45RA into naive and memory. Sorted-subset replicate PCR reactions contained 200 ng DNA, corresponding to 29,000 or so T cell genomes. In the original analysis: ImmunoSEQ supplied junction-only sequences lacking quality scores, so filtering was different. Assay: immunoSEQ multiplex PCR; the TCRdb copy retains only in-frame clones and omits some. The V and J calls and clone size are taken from that table; D and trimming were inferred from the DNA. The sample contains 950,000 to 1,200,000 clones, around 77% of which appear only once. The data derive from a study of shared clonotypes between healthy human individuals. This CDR3 spans 12 amino acids. The V gene's germline CDR1 is MGHRA and CDR2 YSYEKL.

Study findings and constraints: Non-shared clonotypes showed lower generation probabilities than clonotypes common to all four donors.

This TCR was recovered from a man aged 18 to 30 in good health. Some clones in this sample may be carry-over from other donors' samples. The sequenced material came from memory CD4+ T cells from PBMCs. Subset denoted: CD45RA-negative fraction. This chain uses TRBV4-1 with TRBJ1-2; 8 nucleotides align to TRBD1. The CDR3 region is CASSLDREVCTF. As DNA, the CDR3 is TGTGCCAGCAGCCTGGACAGGGAGGTATGCACCTTC.